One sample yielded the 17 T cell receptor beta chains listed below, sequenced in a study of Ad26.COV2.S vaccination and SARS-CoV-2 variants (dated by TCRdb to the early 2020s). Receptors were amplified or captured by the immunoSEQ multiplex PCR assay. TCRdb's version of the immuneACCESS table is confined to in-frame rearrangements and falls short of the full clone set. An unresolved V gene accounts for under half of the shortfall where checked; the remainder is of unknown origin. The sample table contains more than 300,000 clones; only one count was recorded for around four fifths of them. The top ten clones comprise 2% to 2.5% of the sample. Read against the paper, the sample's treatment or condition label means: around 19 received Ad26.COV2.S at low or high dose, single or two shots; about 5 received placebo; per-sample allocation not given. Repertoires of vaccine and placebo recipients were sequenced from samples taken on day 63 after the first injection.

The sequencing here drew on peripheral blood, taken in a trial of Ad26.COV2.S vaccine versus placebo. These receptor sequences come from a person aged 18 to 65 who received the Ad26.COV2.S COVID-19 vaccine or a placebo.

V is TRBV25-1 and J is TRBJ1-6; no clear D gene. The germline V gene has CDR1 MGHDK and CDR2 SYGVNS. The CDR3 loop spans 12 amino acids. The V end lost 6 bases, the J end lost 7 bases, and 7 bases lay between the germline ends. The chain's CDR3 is CASRTSNSPLHF. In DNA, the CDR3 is TGTGCCAGCAGGACTTCAAATTCACCCCTCCACTTT.

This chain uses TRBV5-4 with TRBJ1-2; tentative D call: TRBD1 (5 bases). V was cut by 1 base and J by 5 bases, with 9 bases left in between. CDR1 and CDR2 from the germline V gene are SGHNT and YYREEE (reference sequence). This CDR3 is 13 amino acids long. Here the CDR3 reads CASSLREGYGYTF. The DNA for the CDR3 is TGTGCCAGCAGCTTGCGAGAGGGGTATGGCTACACCTTC. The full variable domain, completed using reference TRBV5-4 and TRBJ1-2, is ETGVTQSPTHLIKTRGQQVTLRCSSQSGHNTVSWYQQALGQGPQFIFQYYREEENGRGNFPPRFSGLQFPNYSSELNVNALELDDSALYLCASSLREGYGYTFGSGTRLTVV.

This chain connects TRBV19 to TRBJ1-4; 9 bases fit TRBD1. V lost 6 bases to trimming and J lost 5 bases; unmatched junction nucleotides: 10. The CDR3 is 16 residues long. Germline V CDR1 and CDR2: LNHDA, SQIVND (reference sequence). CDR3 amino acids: CASRRTGAYGNEKLFF. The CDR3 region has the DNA TGTGCCAGTAGAAGGACAGGGGCTTATGGGAATGAAAAACTGTTTTTT.

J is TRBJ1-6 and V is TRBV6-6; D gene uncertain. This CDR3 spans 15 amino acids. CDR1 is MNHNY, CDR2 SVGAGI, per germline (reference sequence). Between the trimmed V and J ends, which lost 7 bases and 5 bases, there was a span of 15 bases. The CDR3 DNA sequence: TGTGCCAGCATCCAAGAAGGAACGGATAATTCACCCCTCCACTTT. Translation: CASIQEGTDNSPLHF.

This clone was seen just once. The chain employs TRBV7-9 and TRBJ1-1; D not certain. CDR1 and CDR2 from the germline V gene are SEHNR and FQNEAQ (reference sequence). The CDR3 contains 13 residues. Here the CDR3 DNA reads TGTGCTAACGCTAGACTGATGAACACTGAAGCTTTCTTT. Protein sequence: CANARLMNTEAFF.

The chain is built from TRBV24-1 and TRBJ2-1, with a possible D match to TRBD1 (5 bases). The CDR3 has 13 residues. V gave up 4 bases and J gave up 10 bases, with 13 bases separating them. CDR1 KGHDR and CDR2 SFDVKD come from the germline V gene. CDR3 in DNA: TGTGCCACCAGTGAGGAGCGACAGAGGGAGCAGTTCTTC. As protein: CATSEERQREQFF.

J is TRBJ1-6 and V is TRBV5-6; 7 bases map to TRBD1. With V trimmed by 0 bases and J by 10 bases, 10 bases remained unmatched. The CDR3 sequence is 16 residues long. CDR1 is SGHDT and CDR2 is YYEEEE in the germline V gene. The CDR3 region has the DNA TGTGCCAGCAGCTTGGGCCCCCGGACAGGTCAATCACCCCTCCACTTT. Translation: CASSLGPRTGQSPLHF.

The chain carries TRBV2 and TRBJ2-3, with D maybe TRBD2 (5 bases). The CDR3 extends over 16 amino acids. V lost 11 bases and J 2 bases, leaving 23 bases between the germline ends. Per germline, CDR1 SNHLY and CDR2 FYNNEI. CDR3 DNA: TGTGCCTGTCCACCGTATACGGGGTCATTCACAGATACGCAGTATTTT. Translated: CACPPYTGSFTDTQYF.

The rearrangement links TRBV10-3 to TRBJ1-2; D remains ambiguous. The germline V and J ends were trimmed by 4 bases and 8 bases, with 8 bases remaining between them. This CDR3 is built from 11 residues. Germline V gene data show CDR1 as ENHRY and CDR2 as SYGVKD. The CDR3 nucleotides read TGTGCCATCAGTGCTAGGATGGGCTACACCTTC. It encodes CAISARMGYTF.

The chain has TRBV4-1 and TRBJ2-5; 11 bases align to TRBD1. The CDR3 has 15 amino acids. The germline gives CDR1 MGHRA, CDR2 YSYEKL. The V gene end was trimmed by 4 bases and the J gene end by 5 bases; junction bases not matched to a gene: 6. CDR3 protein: CASSRTGGAGETQYF. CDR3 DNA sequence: TGCGCCAGCAGCCGGACAGGGGGCGCGGGGGAGACCCAGTACTTC.

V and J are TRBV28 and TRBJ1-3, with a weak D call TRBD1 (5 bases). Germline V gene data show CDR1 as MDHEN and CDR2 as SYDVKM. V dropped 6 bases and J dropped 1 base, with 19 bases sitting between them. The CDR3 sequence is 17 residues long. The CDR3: CASSLDLGGVSGNTIYF. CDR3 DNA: TGTGCCAGCAGCCTAGACCTCGGGGGGGTTTCTGGAAACACCATATATTTT.

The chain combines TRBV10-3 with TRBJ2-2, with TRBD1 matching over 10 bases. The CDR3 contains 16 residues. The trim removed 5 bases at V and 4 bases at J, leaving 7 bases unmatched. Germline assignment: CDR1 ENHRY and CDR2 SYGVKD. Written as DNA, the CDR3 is TGTGCCATCAGTAATAGGGACAGGGGAATCACCGGGGAGCTGTTTTTT. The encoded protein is CAISNRDRGITGELFF.

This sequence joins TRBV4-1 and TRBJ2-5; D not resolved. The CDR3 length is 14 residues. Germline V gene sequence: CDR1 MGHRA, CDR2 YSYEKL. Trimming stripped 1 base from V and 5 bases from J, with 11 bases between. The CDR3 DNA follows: TGCGCCAGCAGCCAAGTTGATTTTAGGGAGACCCAGTACTTC. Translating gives CASSQVDFRETQYF.

CDR3 amino acids: CSVGQGQSYGYTF. The CDR3 DNA is TGCAGCGTCGGACAGGGGCAATCTTATGGCTACACCTTC. This chain joins TRBV29-1 and TRBJ1-2, with 9 bases that match TRBD1. The ends lost 6 bases at V and 5 bases at J; junction bases unmatched: 7. Germline V gives CDR1 SQVTM, CDR2 ANQGSEA. CDR3 size: 13 residues.

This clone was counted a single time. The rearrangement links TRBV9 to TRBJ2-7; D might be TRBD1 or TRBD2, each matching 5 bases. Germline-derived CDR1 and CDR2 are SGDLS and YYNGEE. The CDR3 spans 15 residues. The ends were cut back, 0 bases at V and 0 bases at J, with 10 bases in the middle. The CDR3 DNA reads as TGTGCCAGCAGCGTAGTTCCAGGGAGCTCCTACGAGCAGTACTTC. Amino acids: CASSVVPGSSYEQYF. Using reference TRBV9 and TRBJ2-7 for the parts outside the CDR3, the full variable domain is DSGVTQTPKHLITATGQRVTLRCSPRSGDLSVYWYQQSLDQGLQFLIQYYNGEERAKGNILERFSAQQFPDLHSELNLSSLELGDSALYFCASSVVPGSSYEQYFGPGTRLTVT.

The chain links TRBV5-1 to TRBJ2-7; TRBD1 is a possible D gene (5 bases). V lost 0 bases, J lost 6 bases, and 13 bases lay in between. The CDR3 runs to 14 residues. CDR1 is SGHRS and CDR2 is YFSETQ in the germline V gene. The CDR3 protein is CASSLGHNQGEQYF. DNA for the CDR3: TGCGCCAGCAGCTTGGGTCACAATCAGGGCGAGCAGTACTTC.

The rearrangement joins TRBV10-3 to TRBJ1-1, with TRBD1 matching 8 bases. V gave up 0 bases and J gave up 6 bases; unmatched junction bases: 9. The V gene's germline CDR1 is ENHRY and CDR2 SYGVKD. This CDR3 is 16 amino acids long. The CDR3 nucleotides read TGTGCCATCAGTGAGTCCCCCGACAGGGGCCAGGCTGAAGCTTTCTTT. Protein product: CAISESPDRGQAEAFF.